This is a list of T cell receptor beta chains from one sample in a study of shared T cell receptors in the human thymus. Produced via immunoSEQ multiplex PCR; TCRdb's table is partial and in-frame only. The table shows about 710,000 clones, with over 75% occurring only once. The same specimen was also included in a second study, on human thymus T cells.

The specimen sequenced was thymocytes. The source is a boy under three years old with a congenital heart defect. Each CDR3 is given with its conserved first and last residue. The order of the fields is D gene, clone size, V gene, J gene, CDR3 DNA, CDR3 protein. D genes are given only for firm matches. Size tells how often a clone was seen (once, few, many) or the class of an expanded clone, and some rows leave it out.

-,-,TRBV19,TRBJ2-2,TGTGCCAGTAGCGCAGAAAGGGGGGGCACCGGGGAGCTGTTTTTT,CASSAERGGTGELFF
TRBD1,-,TRBV15,TRBJ1-5,TGTGCCACCACAACTGGGACAGACCCTAATAGCAATCAGCCCCAGCATTTT,CATTTGTDPNSNQPQHF
TRBD2,-,TRBV27,TRBJ2-7,TGTGCCAGCAGTTTATACCCCGGGACTAGCAACGAGCAGTACTTC,CASSLYPGTSNEQYF
-,-,TRBV27,TRBJ2-3,TGTGCCAGCAGTTCAACAGGGGGGGGTACAGATACGCAGTATTTT,CASSSTGGGTDTQYF
TRBD1,-,TRBV5-1,TRBJ2-5,TGCGCCAGCAGCTTGGACAGGGGGCAGTCGGAGACCCAGTACTTC,CASSLDRGQSETQYF
-,-,TRBV11-2,TRBJ2-6,TGTGCCAGCAGCTTAGCGGGCGGGCAGGGGTTTTGTGGGGCCAACGTCCTGACTTTC,CASSLAGGQGFCGANVLTF
-,few,TRBV5-1,TRBJ2-7,TGCGCCAGCAGCTCTCGCGCCTCCTACGAGCAGTACTTC,CASSSRASYEQYF
-,-,TRBV30,TRBJ2-3,TGTGCCTGGAGTGTAGCCCAGCGGATCCCACGTTTAGGAGATACGCAGTATTTT,CAWSVAQRIPRLGDTQYF
-,-,TRBV28,TRBJ1-5,TGTGCCAGCAGTCCCTTAGGGGGGGTATTCAATCAGCCCCAGCATTTT,CASSPLGGVFNQPQHF
-,once,TRBV10-3,TRBJ1-6,TGTGCCATCAGTGATCAGTTCGCGGGGGCCACATCTTCACCCCTCCACTTT,CAISDQFAGATSSPLHF
-,few,TRBV4-3,TRBJ1-5,TGCGCCAGCAGCCAAGATCGTGGGGAACAGGGAAATCAGCCCCAGCATTTT,CASSQDRGEQGNQPQHF
-,once,TRBV28,TRBJ2-7,TGTGCCAGCAGTTTTAGAATCGTGACTCACCCGATTTACGAGCAGTACTTC,CASSFRIVTHPIYEQYF